These 10 T cell receptor beta chains came from one sample sequenced in a study of blood T cell repertoires in COVID-19. Using immunoSEQ multiplex PCR, the repertoire was profiled, and TCRdb retains in-frame clones only, with some absent. The data show more than 95,000 clones, about 74% seen once. The sequencing sample was made of peripheral blood. The receptors were gathered from a man in his 70s with acute or convalescent COVID-19.

The genes are TRBV28 and TRBJ2-7, with 10 bases matching TRBD2. With 1 base clipped from V and 7 bases from J, the junction kept 10 bases outside the gene matches. The CDR3 sequence is 16 residues long. CDR1 and CDR2 from the germline V gene are MDHEN and SYDVKM. CDR3 in DNA: TGTGCCAGCAGTTTATACAGGACTAGCGGCCCTACTGAGCAGTACTTC. Translating it yields CASSLYRTSGPTEQYF.

The DNA for the CDR3 is TGTGCCAGCAGGCGTTATATCAGGGAGGAGTCTGAAGCTTTCTTT. Its protein product is CASRRYIREESEAFF. The J gene is TRBJ1-1, the V gene TRBV7-8; the D gene is possibly TRBD1 (5 bases). The germline CDR1 and CDR2 sequences are SGHVS and FQNEAQ. This CDR3 comprises 15 residues. V was trimmed by 6 bases and J by 6 bases, leaving 20 bases between them.

The chain links TRBV19 to TRBJ2-1; D might be TRBD2 (7 bases). Germline V gene lookup returns CDR1 LNHDA and CDR2 SQIVND (reference sequence). The V end was cut by 6 bases, the J end by 7 bases, with 16 bases between. CDR3 length: 14 residues. The CDR3 DNA reads as TGTGCCAGTAGCCAGGGGAGGGTGAGGAATGAGCAGTTCTTC. Protein product: CASSQGRVRNEQFF.

This clone was detected only once. The chain links TRBV3-1 (or the pseudogene TRBV3-2) to TRBJ2-1; D is ambiguous. The CDR3 is 13 residues long. V lost 1 base, J lost 5 bases, and 6 bases lay in between. Per germline, CDR1 LGHDT and CDR2 YNNKEL (reference sequence). The CDR3 is CASSQVQNNEQFF. CDR3 bases: TGTGCCAGCAGCCAAGTGCAGAACAATGAGCAGTTCTTC.

This clone was observed a handful of times. CDR3 DNA sequence: TGTGCCAGCAGTCAAGGGTCAGGGAATGGCTACACCTTC. This codes for CASSQGSGNGYTF. V is TRBV2 and J is TRBJ1-2; D is possibly TRBD1 (5 bases). V lost 5 bases to trimming and J lost 6 bases, with 13 bases between them. In germline, CDR1 is SNHLY, CDR2 FYNNEI. The CDR3 sequence is 13 residues long.

The V and J genes are TRBV11-1 and TRBJ1-4; the D gene is possibly TRBD1 (6 bases). The CDR3 covers 15 residues. Deletions cut 5 bases from V and 7 bases from J, with 17 bases between. The germline gives CDR1 SGHAT, CDR2 FQDESV (reference sequence). The CDR3 here is CASSRPRGSGEKLFF. The CDR3 DNA reads TGTGCCAGCAGCAGACCAAGGGGGTCCGGTGAAAAACTGTTTTTT.

J is TRBJ2-3 and V is TRBV18; TRBD2 might be the D (6 bases). V was cut by 0 bases and J by 1 base, with 8 bases left in between. The germline gives CDR1 KGHSH, CDR2 LQKENI. There are 15 residues in the CDR3. The CDR3 region has the DNA TGTGCCAGCTCACCACCGGCTAGCGGCACAGATACGCAGTATTTT. Translating gives CASSPPASGTDTQYF.

V gene TRBV30 combines with J gene TRBJ1-1; D is possibly TRBD1 (5 bases). Germline-derived CDR1 and CDR2 are GTSNPN and SVGIG (reference sequence). V gave up 4 bases and J gave up 6 bases, with 15 bases separating them. The CDR3 contains 13 residues. DNA for the CDR3: TGTGCCTGGACCCAGGGAGGGTATTCTGAAGCTTTCTTT. As protein: CAWTQGGYSEAFF.

The chain uses TRBV5-5 and TRBJ2-2; 11 bases map to TRBD1. The CDR3 has 16 amino acids. CDR1 and CDR2 (germline): SGHKS, YYEKEE (reference sequence). The trim removed 7 bases at V and 0 bases at J, leaving 5 bases unmatched. CDR3 DNA sequence: TGTGCCAGCGGACAGGGGGCGGACACGAACACCGGGGAGCTGTTTTTT. This gives the protein CASGQGADTNTGELFF.

The chain has TRBV7-2 and TRBJ1-6; no firm D call. The CDR3 contains 15 residues. V shed 1 base and J shed 10 bases, with 14 bases lying between them. Per germline, CDR1 SGHTA and CDR2 FQGNSA. The CDR3 reads CASSLVWQSNSPLHF. The CDR3 DNA is TGTGCCAGCAGCTTAGTCTGGCAATCCAACTCACCCCTCCACTTT.